Sequencing of this T cell receptor (beta chain) was carried out in a study of blood T cell repertoires in COVID-19. Study overall: Specimens from acute and convalescent COVID-19 originated in the United States, Italy and Spain. The analysed material was cDNA or gDNA that came from T cells, B-cell-depleted T cells, or PBMCs.

V lost 4 bases to trimming and J lost 2 bases; unmatched junction nucleotides: 8. The CDR3 length is 17 residues. The germline gives CDR1 KGHSH, CDR2 LQKENI. This clone appeared once. Authors' data handling: Amplification from reference gene primers served as the basis for estimated nucleated cell counts. The table came from immunoSEQ multiplex PCR; TCRdb's copy has only in-frame clones and leaves some out. D and trimming were read from the DNA, whereas the V and J calls and clone size are those reported in that table. The sample shows some 100,000 clones, 82% of them seen only once. This clonotype was sampled from a middle-aged man with active or convalescent COVID-19. This chain links TRBV18 with TRBJ1-5; 10 bases agree with TRBD1. The sequenced sample consisted of peripheral blood. CDR3 coding DNA: TGTGCCAGCTCACTGCTTGGGACAGGGGAAGGCAATCAGCCCCAGCATTTT. The encoded protein is CASSLLGTGEGNQPQHF.